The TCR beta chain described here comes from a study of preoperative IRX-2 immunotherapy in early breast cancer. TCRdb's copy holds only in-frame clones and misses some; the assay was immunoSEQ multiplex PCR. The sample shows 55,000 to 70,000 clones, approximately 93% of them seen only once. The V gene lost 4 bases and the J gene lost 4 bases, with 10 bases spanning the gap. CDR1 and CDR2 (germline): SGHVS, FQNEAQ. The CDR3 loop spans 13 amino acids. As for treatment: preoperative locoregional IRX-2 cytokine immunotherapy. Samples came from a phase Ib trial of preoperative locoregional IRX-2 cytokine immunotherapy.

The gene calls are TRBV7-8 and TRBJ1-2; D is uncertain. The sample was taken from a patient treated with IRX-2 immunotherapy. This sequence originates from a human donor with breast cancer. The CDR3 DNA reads TGTGCCAGCAGCTGGGAATCCCGCTATGGCTACACCTTC. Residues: CASSWESRYGYTF.